The clone carrying this T cell receptor beta chain was observed a few times. Its antigen is as yet unknown. This record comes from a study of early T cells in non-severe SARS-CoV-2 infection. Study background: Chains were not paired, and sequencing was done on bulk RNA from unsorted whole blood.

General study findings and limits: VDJdb matching skewed toward anti-spike CD8 responses, missing private and CD4 specificities.

Per germline, CDR1 SEHNR and CDR2 FQNEAQ (reference sequence). V was shortened by 5 bases and J by 0 bases, with 10 bases between the two germline ends. The CDR3 runs to 15 residues. Unique molecular identifiers (one per individual cDNA molecule) were attached. TCRdb redid the calling of the 5' RACE reads with MiXCR, one entry per CDR3 protein. The sample includes roughly 53,000 distinct CDR3 sequences, under 9% seen only once; the top ten take 3.5% to 5%. The V and J genes are TRBV7-9 and TRBJ1-4; D not certain. This receptor was taken from an adult who was a healthcare worker with PCR-confirmed SARS-CoV-2 infection or an uninfected control (not recorded which). Sequencing used whole blood, obtained at baseline. CDR3 in amino acids: CASSPTATTNEKLFF. The CDR3 bases are TGTGCCAGCAGCCCCACGGCGACAACTAATGAAAAACTGTTTTTT.